The rows below give T cell receptor beta chains drawn from one sample of a study of radiation and T cells in renal cell carcinoma. Assay: immunoSEQ multiplex PCR; the TCRdb copy retains only in-frame clones and omits some. This repertoire shows about 60,000 clones, roughly 72% found once; its top ten account for about 6.8%. The sample in question was blood, obtained from a patient whose treatment included radiotherapy and nephrectomy. The receptors stem from a man in his fifties or sixties with renal cell carcinoma. The CDR3 runs from the conserved cysteine through the conserved F or W. A D gene is named only where the DNA matches it firmly. For some rows the clone size is stated as once, few or many, or as a class when expanded; others skip it.

J: TRBJ2-5; size: .; D: TRBD1; V: TRBV19; CDR3: CASRGGQLYQETQYF; DNA: TGTGCCAGTAGAGGGGGACAGCTGTACCAAGAGACCCAGTACTTC
J: TRBJ1-5; size: .; D: .; V: TRBV5-4; CDR3: CASSLRGSSFNQPQHF; DNA: TGTGCCAGCAGCCTTCGGGGGTCTTCGTTCAATCAGCCCCAGCATTTT
J: TRBJ1-3; size: .; D: TRBD1; V: TRBV9; CDR3: CASSAHQGDGNTIYF; DNA: TGTGCCAGCAGCGCCCACCAGGGGGACGGAAACACCATATATTTT
J: TRBJ2-2; size: once; D: .; V: TRBV5-1; CDR3: CASSSRQTTNTGELFF; DNA: TGCGCCAGCAGCTCCCGACAGACTACTAACACCGGGGAGCTGTTTTTT
J: TRBJ1-2; size: .; D: .; V: TRBV5-1; CDR3: CASSLADRDYGYTF; DNA: TGCGCCAGCAGCCTCGCGGACAGAGACTATGGCTACACCTTC
J: TRBJ2-1; size: .; D: .; V: TRBV19; CDR3: CASSNPGLTYNEQFF; DNA: TGTGCCAGTAGTAATCCGGGACTGACATACAATGAGCAGTTCTTC
J: TRBJ2-3; size: .; D: TRBD2; V: TRBV5-1; CDR3: CASSAGTSGSTDTQYF; DNA: TGCGCCAGCAGCGCGGGGACTAGCGGGAGCACAGATACGCAGTATTTT
J: TRBJ1-4; size: .; D: TRBD1; V: TRBV2; CDR3: CASSEAATGVSEKLFF; DNA: TGTGCCAGCAGTGAAGCGGCAACAGGGGTTTCTGAAAAACTGTTTTTT
J: TRBJ2-2; size: few; D: .; V: TRBV29-1; CDR3: CSVRVTGELFF; DNA: TGCAGCGTTAGAGTCACCGGGGAGCTGTTTTTT
J: TRBJ2-3; size: .; D: .; V: TRBV11-2; CDR3: CASSFWGFTDTQYF; DNA: TGTGCCAGCAGCTTTTGGGGCTTCACAGATACGCAGTATTTT
J: TRBJ2-3; size: .; D: .; V: TRBV5-4; CDR3: CASSLEYTETDTQYF; DNA: TGTGCCAGCAGCCTTGAGTACACGGAGACAGATACGCAGTATTTT